The 27 T cell receptor beta chains below all came from one sample that was sequenced in a study of T cell responses to AZD1222 COVID-19 vaccine. Generated by immunoSEQ multiplex PCR, the TCRdb table keeps only in-frame clones and is missing some. The top ten clones hold roughly 12% of a sample with approximately 120,000 clones, around nine tenths of them seen once. This specimen consisted of peripheral blood, obtained on day 0 of AZD1222 vaccination. The receptors here all came from an adult in good health.

In its sample, this clone was seen a few times. The genes are TRBV6-6 and TRBJ1-6; 10 positions agree with TRBD1. Trimming cost V 5 bases and J 7 bases; bases outside gene matches: 8. Germline CDR1 and CDR2: MNHNY and SVGAGI (reference sequence). The CDR3 sequence is 16 residues long. As DNA, the CDR3 is TGTGCCAGCAGTATATCAGGGACAGGGGTCAATTCACCCCTCCACTTT. Translation: CASSISGTGVNSPLHF.

This clone has only a few counts. This sequence joins TRBV11-2 and TRBJ1-1, with a possible D match to TRBD1 (6 bases). The CDR3 extends over 12 amino acids. The germline V gene encodes CDR1 SGHAT and CDR2 FQNNGV. V was clipped by 5 bases and J by 7 bases, with 11 bases between them. Written as DNA, the CDR3 is TGTGCCAGCAGCGGGGGGGGCTTTGAAGCTTTCTTT. This gives the protein CASSGGGFEAFF.

The chain is built from TRBV15 and TRBJ2-3; 7 bases are a match to TRBD2. V lost 4 bases and J lost 1; bases outside the gene matches: 2. This CDR3 has 14 amino acids. Germline CDR1 LNHNV, CDR2 YYDKDF (reference sequence). CDR3: CATSTREGTDTQYF. In nucleotides, the CDR3 is TGTGCCACCAGCACTCGGGAGGGCACAGATACGCAGTATTTT. Complete variable domain (other parts from reference TRBV15 and TRBJ2-3): DAMVIQNPRYQVTQFGKPVTLSCSQTLNHNVMYWYQQKSSQAPKLLFHYYDKDFNNEADTPDNFQSRRPNTSFCFLDIRSPGLGDTAMYLCATSTREGTDTQYFGPGTRLTVL.

The chain uses TRBV28 and TRBJ2-7, with 9 bases aligning to TRBD2. Germline trimming cut 4 bases from V and 4 bases from J; bases unmatched to any gene: 5. This CDR3 contains 14 residues. Germline CDR1 is MDHEN and CDR2 is SYDVKM. For the CDR3, the DNA is TGTGCCAGCAGTTGCGGGAGGGGGCAGTACGAGCAGTACTTC. Amino acid sequence: CASSCGRGQYEQYF. Full variable domain (outside the CDR3, taken from reference TRBV28 and TRBJ2-7): DVKVTQSSRYLVKRTGEKVFLECVQDMDHENMFWYRQDPGLGLRLIYFSYDVKMKEKGDIPEGYSVSREKKERFSLILESASTNQTSMYLCASSCGRGQYEQYFGPGTRLTVT.

The chain combines TRBV15 with TRBJ1-4; 8 positions match TRBD1. In germline, CDR1 is LNHNV, CDR2 YYDKDF (reference sequence). V shed 7 bases and J 4 bases; nucleotides not matched to a gene: 20. The CDR3 consists of 19 residues. The CDR3: CATTVPVRGQGVGNEKLFF. The CDR3 nucleotides are TGTGCCACCACCGTCCCCGTCCGAGGACAGGGTGTCGGTAATGAAAAACTGTTTTTT.

The gene calls are TRBV6-5 and TRBJ1-2; weak D call: TRBD1 (6 bases). CDR3 length equals 14 residues. V gave up 9 bases and J gave up 5 bases, with 19 bases separating them. Germline CDR1 MNHEY, CDR2 SVGAGI. CDR3 sequence: CARITGFLGYGYTF. Here the CDR3 DNA reads TGTGCCAGAATCACAGGGTTCCTTGGGTATGGCTACACCTTC.

The CDR3 sequence: CASNRDPRGTEAFF. CDR3 coding DNA: TGTGCCTCGAACAGGGACCCCAGGGGGACTGAAGCTTTCTTT. This chain joins TRBV30 and TRBJ1-1, with 7 nucleotides matching TRBD1. The CDR3 spans 14 residues. Germline V CDR1 and CDR2: GTSNPN, SVGIG (reference sequence). J gave up 5 bases and V 7 bases, and 13 bases lay outside the gene matches.

The chain has TRBV2 and TRBJ1-4; tentative D call: TRBD1 (6 bases). V shed 7 bases and J shed 8 bases, with 14 bases lying between them. The CDR3 loop spans 13 amino acids. Germline V gives CDR1 SNHLY, CDR2 FYNNEI. DNA for the CDR3: TGTGCCAGCATGGCAGGGGAGGGAGAAAAACTGTTTTTT. Encoded protein: CASMAGEGEKLFF. The full variable domain, in which reference TRBV2 and TRBJ1-4 provide the parts outside the CDR3, is EPEVTQTPSHQVTQMGQEVILRCVPISNHLYFYWYRQILGQKVEFLVSFYNNEISEKSEIFDDQFSVERPDGSNFTLKIRSTKLEDSAMYFCASMAGEGEKLFFGSGTQLSVL.

There are a few counts of this clone. The chain couples TRBV10-3 to TRBJ2-1; D gene ambiguous. V gave up 9 bases and J gave up 8 bases, with 11 bases separating them. Germline CDR1 reads ENHRY; CDR2 reads SYGVKD. This CDR3 comprises 11 residues. CDR3 nucleotide sequence: TGTGCCATGAGTACGTACGATGAGCAGTTCTTC. It translates to CAMSTYDEQFF.

The gene calls are TRBV28 and TRBJ1-6; no reliable D call. Germline CDR1 MDHEN, CDR2 SYDVKM. This CDR3 has 11 residues. The ends were cut back, 3 bases at V and 9 bases at J, with 3 bases in the middle. Here the CDR3 DNA reads TGTGCCAGCAGTTTGGGTTCACCCCTCCACTTT. This encodes CASSLGSPLHF.

The table lists this clone with a count of one. The CDR3 here is CASSKRSGTRLAFGQPQHF. Written as DNA, the CDR3 is TGTGCCAGCAGCAAAAGGTCAGGAACCCGACTCGCTTTTGGTCAGCCCCAGCATTTT. The chain employs TRBV21-1 and TRBJ1-5. TRBV21-1 is noted as a pseudogene. The CDR3 spans 19 residues.

CDR3 protein: CASSHQQGFFNEKLFF. The CDR3 DNA is TGTGCCAGCAGCCATCAACAGGGGTTTTTCAATGAAAAACTGTTTTTT. The rearrangement links TRBV7-2 to TRBJ1-4, with 7 bases identical to TRBD1. CDR1 is SGHTA and CDR2 is FQGNSA in the germline V gene. The length of the CDR3 is 16 residues. The V gene end was trimmed by 5 bases and the J gene end by 5 bases; junction bases not matched to a gene: 11.

This chain uses TRBV13 with TRBJ2-7; D is tentatively TRBD1 or TRBD2 (5 bases each). Looked up from germline, CDR1 is PRHDT and CDR2 is FYEKMQ (reference sequence). The germline V and J ends were trimmed by 1 base and 3 bases, with 10 bases remaining between them. The CDR3 runs to 14 residues. In DNA, the CDR3 is TGTGCCAGCAGCTTAGCCGGGGCCAACTACGAGCAGTACTTC. Its protein is CASSLAGANYEQYF. Full variable domain (rest looked up from reference TRBV13 and TRBJ2-7): AAGVIQSPRHLIKEKRETATLKCYPIPRHDTVYWYQQGPGQDPQFLISFYEKMQSDKGSIPDRFSAQQFSDYHSELNMSSLELGDSALYFCASSLAGANYEQYFGPGTRLTVT.

This clone has just a few counts. The rearrangement links TRBV11-2 to TRBJ1-2; tentative D call: TRBD1 (6 bases). Trimming took 4 bases from V and 5 from J, leaving 23 bases between them. The CDR3 totals 17 residues. CDR1 is SGHAT, CDR2 FQNNGV, per germline. CDR3 bases: TGTGCCAGCAGCTCACTAAGGGTCCAAGGGACATCTTATGGCTACACCTTC. Amino acids: CASSSLRVQGTSYGYTF.

This clone was detected once. This sequence joins TRBV7-9 and TRBJ1-1; no definite D call. The CDR3 length is 11 residues. The germline gives CDR1 SEHNR, CDR2 FQNEAQ (reference sequence). V was trimmed by 5 bases and J by 8 bases, leaving 9 bases between them. The chain's CDR3 is CASSILSEAFF. The CDR3 region has the DNA TGTGCCAGCAGCATCCTCTCCGAAGCTTTCTTT. Full variable domain (rest looked up from reference TRBV7-9 and TRBJ1-1): DTGVSQNPRHKITKRGQNVTFRCDPISEHNRLYWYRQTLGQGPEFLTYFQNEAQLEKSRLLSDRFSAERPKGSFSTLEIQRTEQGDSAMYLCASSILSEAFFGQGTRLTVV.

The DNA for the CDR3 is TGTGCCAGCAGCCGCGGGGACAGGCAAGAGACCCAGTACTTC. It is translated as CASSRGDRQETQYF. The chain has TRBV11-2 and TRBJ2-5; 8 nucleotides align to TRBD1. The ends lost 5 bases at V and 2 bases at J; junction bases unmatched: 4. The CDR3 is 14 residues long. Germline lookup yields CDR1 SGHAT and CDR2 FQNNGV.

The chain couples TRBV2 to TRBJ2-2; weak D call: TRBD1 (5 bases). V dropped 8 bases and J dropped 0 bases, with 10 bases sitting between them. This CDR3 has 14 amino acids. CDR1 SNHLY and CDR2 FYNNEI come from the germline V gene. The CDR3 DNA reads TGTGCCAGCGGGGCTGAGTCGAACACCGGGGAGCTGTTTTTT. Protein sequence: CASGAESNTGELFF.

The chain links TRBV29-1 to TRBJ2-7; 9 bases match TRBD1. Germline V gives CDR1 SQVTM, CDR2 ANQGSEA. There are 13 residues in the CDR3. The trim removed 7 bases at V and 2 bases at J, leaving 6 bases unmatched. This chain's CDR3 is CSAGQGMAYEQYF. The CDR3 DNA reads TGCAGCGCAGGACAGGGGATGGCCTACGAGCAGTACTTC.

V gene TRBV30 combines with J gene TRBJ1-6, with D perhaps matching TRBD1 (6 bases). The CDR3 sequence is 16 residues long. Germline CDR1 and CDR2: GTSNPN and SVGIG (reference sequence). Deletions cut 6 bases from V and 4 bases from J, with 19 bases between. CDR3 amino acids: CACPRLGGVYNSPLHF. In DNA form, the CDR3 reads TGTGCCTGCCCCCGCCTAGGGGGGGTGTATAATTCACCCCTCCACTTT.

This chain joins TRBV27 and TRBJ2-7, with D perhaps given as TRBD1 or TRBD2 (5 bases each). V was trimmed by 6 bases and J by 7 bases, leaving 16 bases between them. CDR1 and CDR2 (germline): MNHEY, SMNVEV (reference sequence). The CDR3 covers 13 residues. CDR3 in amino acids: CASRVGMWGEQYF. For the CDR3, the DNA is TGTGCCAGCAGAGTTGGCATGTGGGGGGAGCAGTACTTC.

The rearrangement links TRBV18 to TRBJ2-2, with D perhaps matching TRBD1 (6 bases). Germline values: CDR1 KGHSH, CDR2 LQKENI. The CDR3 has 15 residues. Between the trimmed V and J ends, which lost 6 bases and 2 bases, there was a span of 13 bases. CDR3 region: CASSTGTQNTGELFF. The CDR3 DNA is TGTGCCAGCTCTACCGGGACACAAAACACCGGGGAGCTGTTTTTT.

The chain uses TRBV9 and TRBJ2-2; TRBD1 agrees at 7 bases. The germline V gene encodes CDR1 SGDLS and CDR2 YYNGEE. V trimming: 0 bases; J trimming: 4 bases; junction bases outside the gene matches: 3. The CDR3 runs to 15 residues. The CDR3 DNA is TGTGCCAGCAGCGTAGAGGGGGCCGGCACCGGGGAGCTGTTTTTT. Its translation is CASSVEGAGTGELFF.

A single count supports this clone. The chain carries TRBV3-1 (or the pseudogene TRBV3-2) and TRBJ2-1, with TRBD1 as a possible D gene (5 bases). Between the trimmed V and J ends, which lost 0 bases and 9 bases, there was a span of 9 bases. The CDR3 runs 13 residues. Germline V lookup: CDR1 LGHDT, CDR2 YNNKEL (reference sequence). This CDR3 reads CASSQDRTPEQFF. The CDR3 nucleotides read TGTGCCAGCAGCCAAGATAGGACACCTGAGCAGTTCTTC.

The V call is TRBV5-1, the J call TRBJ2-6; D not resolved. Germline V gene data show CDR1 as SGHRS and CDR2 as YFSETQ. This CDR3 comprises 14 residues. Trimming cost V 1 base and J 0 bases, with 2 bases left between them. The CDR3 nucleotides read TGCGCCAGCAGCTTGTACTCTGGGGCCAACGTCCTGACTTTC. It is translated as CASSLYSGANVLTF. The complete variable domain, with remaining parts taken from reference TRBV5-1 and TRBJ2-6, reads KAGVTQTPRYLIKTRGQQVTLSCSPISGHRSVSWYQQTPGQGLQFLFEYFSETQRNKGNFPGRFSGRQFSNSRSEMNVSTLELGDSALYLCASSLYSGANVLTFGAGSRLTVL.

The chain employs TRBV18 and TRBJ2-1; D tentatively fits TRBD1 or TRBD2 (7 bases each). V lost 8 bases, J lost 4 bases, and 12 bases lay in between. The CDR3 loop spans 13 amino acids. Germline CDR1 reads KGHSH; CDR2 reads LQKENI. For the CDR3, the DNA is TGTGCCAGCCTTCAGGGGGGGTACAATGAGCAGTTCTTC. Translating gives CASLQGGYNEQFF.

This sequence joins TRBV28 and TRBJ2-7, with 9 positions matching TRBD1. V gave up 6 bases and J gave up 11 bases; unmatched junction bases: 11. CDR1 and CDR2 from the germline V gene are MDHEN and SYDVKM. The CDR3 runs 13 residues. In nucleotides, the CDR3 is TGTGCCAGCAGCTCCGGGACAGGGTTCTATGAGTACTTC. Protein: CASSSGTGFYEYF. Full variable domain (missing parts from reference TRBV28 and TRBJ2-7): DVKVTQSSRYLVKRTGEKVFLECVQDMDHENMFWYRQDPGLGLRLIYFSYDVKMKEKGDIPEGYSVSREKKERFSLILESASTNQTSMYLCASSSGTGFYEYFGPGTRLTVT.

The J gene is TRBJ2-5, the V gene TRBV6-2 or TRBV6-3; 8 bases line up with TRBD2. The CDR3 sequence is 14 residues long. Germline CDR1 is MNHEY and CDR2 is SVGEGT. V shed 2 bases, J shed 3 bases, and the junction held 2 bases outside the gene matches. As DNA, the CDR3 is TGTGCCAGCAGTTACAGCGGGAGCGAAGAGACCCAGTACTTC. Translated, it gives CASSYSGSEETQYF.